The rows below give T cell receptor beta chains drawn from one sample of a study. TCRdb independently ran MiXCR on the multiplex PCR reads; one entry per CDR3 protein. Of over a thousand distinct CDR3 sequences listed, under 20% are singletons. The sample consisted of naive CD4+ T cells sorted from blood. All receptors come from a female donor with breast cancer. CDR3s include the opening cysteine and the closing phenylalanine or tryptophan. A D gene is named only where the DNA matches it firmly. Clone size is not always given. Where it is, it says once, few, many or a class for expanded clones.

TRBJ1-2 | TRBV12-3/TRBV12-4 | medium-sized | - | TGTGCCAGCAGCCGGACACCCGGTCGGTACTATGGCTACACCTTC | CASSRTPGRYYGYTF
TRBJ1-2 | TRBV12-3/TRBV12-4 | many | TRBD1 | TGTGCCAGCACCATAGACAGGGAGCGTAAAGGCTACACCTTC | CASTIDRERKGYTF
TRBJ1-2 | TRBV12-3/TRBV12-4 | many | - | TGTGCCAGCTGGGAAACAGGGAGTCGGTCGGGCTACACCTTC | CASWETGSRSGYTF
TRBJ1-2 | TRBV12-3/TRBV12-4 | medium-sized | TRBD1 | TGTGCCAGCAGTTTTAGGGACAGGCCAATCTATGGCTACACCTTC | CASSFRDRPIYGYTF
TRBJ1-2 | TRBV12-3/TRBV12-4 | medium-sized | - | TGTGCCAGCAGTTCCGGGTGGGCAGGGGCCGGCTACACCTTC | CASSSGWAGAGYTF
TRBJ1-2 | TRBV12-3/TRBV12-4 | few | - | TGTGCCAGCAGTTTGGGTTTCGTCAGGGGCGACTATGGCTACACCTTC | CASSLGFVRGDYGYTF
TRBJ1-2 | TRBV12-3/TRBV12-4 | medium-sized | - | TGTGCCAGCAGTTTGGGCGGTTACTATGGCTACACCTTC | CASSLGGYYGYTF
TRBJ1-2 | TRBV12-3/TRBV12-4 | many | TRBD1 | TGTGCCAGCAGCACCGACCGTAGACAGGGAGCGTATGGCTACACCTTC | CASSTDRRQGAYGYTF
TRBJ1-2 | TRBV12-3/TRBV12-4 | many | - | TGTGCCAGCAGTTTAGGCGGGTCTACCTATGGCTACACCTTC | CASSLGGSTYGYTF
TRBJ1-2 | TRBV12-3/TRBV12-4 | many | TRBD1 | TGTGCCAGCAGCCACAGACAGGGGAGCGGCTATGGCTACACCTTC | CASSHRQGSGYGYTF
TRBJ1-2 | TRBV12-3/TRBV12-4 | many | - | TGTGCCAGCAGTCAAAACTTAGGCCGGGGAACCTTC | CASSQNLGRGTF
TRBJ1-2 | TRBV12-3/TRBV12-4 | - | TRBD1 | TGTGCCAGCAACCCGGGACAGGGGTTCTACACCTTC | CASNPGQGFYTF
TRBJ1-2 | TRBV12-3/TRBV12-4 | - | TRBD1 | TGTGCCAGCAGGGGACAGGGGATTGATGGCTACACCTTC | CASRGQGIDGYTF
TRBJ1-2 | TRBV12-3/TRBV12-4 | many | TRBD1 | TGTGCCAGCAGTGAGGACAGGGGAAAACGTTATGGCTACACCTTC | CASSEDRGKRYGYTF
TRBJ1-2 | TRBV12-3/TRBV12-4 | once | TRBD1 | TGTGCCAGCAGTCCCGGGACAGGGAGTCCCTATGGCTACACCTTC | CASSPGTGSPYGYTF
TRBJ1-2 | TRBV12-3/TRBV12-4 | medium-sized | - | TGTGCCAGCAGTTTTCAGGGACTGGATGGCTACACCTTC | CASSFQGLDGYTF
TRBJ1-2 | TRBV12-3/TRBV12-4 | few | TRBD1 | TGTGCCAGCAGTCTACGGGACAGACCTTATGGCTACACCTTC | CASSLRDRPYGYTF
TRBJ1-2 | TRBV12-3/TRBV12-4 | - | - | TGTGCCAGCAGGTTGGGACAAATCTATGGCTACACCTTC | CASRLGQIYGYTF
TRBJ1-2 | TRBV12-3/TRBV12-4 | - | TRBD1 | TGTGCCAGCAGATTGTCCGGGACAGACTATGGCTACACCTTC | CASRLSGTDYGYTF
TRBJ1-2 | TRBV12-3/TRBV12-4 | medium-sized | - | TGTGCCAGCAGTTACTACCTGCGGACGGCCAACTATGGCTACACCTTC | CASSYYLRTANYGYTF
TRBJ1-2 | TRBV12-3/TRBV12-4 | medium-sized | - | TGTGCCAGCAGGCCGGACGGAAACTATGGCTACACCTTC | CASRPDGNYGYTF
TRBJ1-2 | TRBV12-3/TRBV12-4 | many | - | TGTGCCAGCAGTTTAATGGGACACACTTACTATGGCTACACCTTC | CASSLMGHTYYGYTF
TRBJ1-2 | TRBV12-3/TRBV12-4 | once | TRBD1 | TGTGCCAGCAGTTTAGGCGGACAGGGCTACTATGGCTACACCTTC | CASSLGGQGYYGYTF
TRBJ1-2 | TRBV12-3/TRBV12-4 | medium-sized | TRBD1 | TGTGCCAGCAGTTCACCGGTAGCGAGGGACAGGGGAAACTATGGCTACACCTTC | CASSSPVARDRGNYGYTF
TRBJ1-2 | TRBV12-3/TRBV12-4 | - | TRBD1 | TGTGCCAGCACCCTAATGGGACAGACAACCTATGGCTACACCTTC | CASTLMGQTTYGYTF
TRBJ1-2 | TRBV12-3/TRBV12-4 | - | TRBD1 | TGTGCCAGCAGTTTGGCCGGGACAGGGAGTAACTATGGCTACACCTTC | CASSLAGTGSNYGYTF
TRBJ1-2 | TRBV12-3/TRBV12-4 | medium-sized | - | TGTGCCAGCAGTTTCGGGACGCTCTATGGCTACACCTTC | CASSFGTLYGYTF
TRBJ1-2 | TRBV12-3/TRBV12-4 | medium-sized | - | TGTGCCAGCAGTTCGCGAAGGGCCCTTGGCTACACCTTC | CASSSRRALGYTF
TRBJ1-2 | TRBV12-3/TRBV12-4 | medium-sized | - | TGTGCCAGCAGTTTTCTTAACTATGGCTACACCTTC | CASSFLNYGYTF
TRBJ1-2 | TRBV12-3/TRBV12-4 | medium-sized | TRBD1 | TGTGCCAGCAGTTCCCGACAGGGGAGTTATGGCTACACCTTC | CASSSRQGSYGYTF
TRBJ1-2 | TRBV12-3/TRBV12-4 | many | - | TGTGCCAGCAGTTTGGGGCAGGGGTTCTTGGGCTACACCTTC | CASSLGQGFLGYTF
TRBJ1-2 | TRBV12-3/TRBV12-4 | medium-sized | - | TGTGCCAGCACCCCATGGAGTTCGGACCACTATGGCTACACCTTC | CASTPWSSDHYGYTF
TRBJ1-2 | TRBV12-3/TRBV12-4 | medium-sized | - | TGTGCCAGCAGTCCCAGGGCAGGTGATGGCTACACCTTC | CASSPRAGDGYTF
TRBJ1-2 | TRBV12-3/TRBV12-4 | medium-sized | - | TGTGCCAGCAGTGGGACGGGAGTTAACTATGGCTACACCTTC | CASSGTGVNYGYTF
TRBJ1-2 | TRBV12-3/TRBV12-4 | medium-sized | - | TGTGCCAGCACCTCAGGGTATGGCAGATCTAACTATGGCTACACCTTC | CASTSGYGRSNYGYTF
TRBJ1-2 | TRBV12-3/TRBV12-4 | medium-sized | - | TGTGCCAGCAGTTTAGTTCAGGTTTCAGGCTACACCTTC | CASSLVQVSGYTF
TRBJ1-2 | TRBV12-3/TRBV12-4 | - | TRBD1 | TGTGCCAGCAGTTTGGCCGGGACAGGGAAACATGGCTACACCTTC | CASSLAGTGKHGYTF
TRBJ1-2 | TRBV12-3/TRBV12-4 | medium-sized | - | TGTGCCAGCACCCCAAACGTAGAGTTGAATGGCTACACCTTC | CASTPNVELNGYTF
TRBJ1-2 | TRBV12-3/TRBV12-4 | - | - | TGTGCCAGCAGTTCACTCAGACATATGGCTAACACCTTC | CASSSLRHMANTF
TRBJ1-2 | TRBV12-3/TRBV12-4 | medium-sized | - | TGTGCCAGCAGTTTAGGTTTGGGTGGCTACACCTTC | CASSLGLGGYTF
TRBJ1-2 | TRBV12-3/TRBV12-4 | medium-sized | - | TGTGCCAGCAGTTTAGGGGTTTGGGGCTACACCTTC | CASSLGVWGYTF
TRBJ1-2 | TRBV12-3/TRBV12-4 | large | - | TGTGCCAGCACATTCGAGGGCGGCTATGGCTACACCTTC | CASTFEGGYGYTF
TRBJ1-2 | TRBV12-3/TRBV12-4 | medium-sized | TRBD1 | TGTGCCAGCATCCAGGGACAGGGAATTTATGGCTACACCTTC | CASIQGQGIYGYTF
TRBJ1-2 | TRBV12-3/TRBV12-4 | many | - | TGTGCCAGCAGTCCCTCCGGGACCTATGGCTACACCTTC | CASSPSGTYGYTF
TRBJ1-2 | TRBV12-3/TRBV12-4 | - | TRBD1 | TGTGCCAGCAGTTTGGCGACAGGGAACTATGGCTACACCTTC | CASSLATGNYGYTF
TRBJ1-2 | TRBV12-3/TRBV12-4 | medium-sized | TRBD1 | TGTGCCAGCAGTTTACACTCATCGGACAGGCATGGCTACACCTTC | CASSLHSSDRHGYTF
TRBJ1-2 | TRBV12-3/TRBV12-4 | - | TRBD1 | TGTGCCAGCAGTTTAGGGACAGGGAACTATGGCTACACCTTC | CASSLGTGNYGYTF
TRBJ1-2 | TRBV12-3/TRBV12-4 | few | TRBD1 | TGTGCCAGCACCCTAATGGGACAGAACTATGGCTACACCTTC | CASTLMGQNYGYTF
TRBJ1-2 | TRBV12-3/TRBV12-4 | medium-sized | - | TGTGCCAGCAGCTTGACAGGAGACGGCTACACCTTC | CASSLTGDGYTF
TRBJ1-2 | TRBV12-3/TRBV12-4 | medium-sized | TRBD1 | TGTGCCAGCAGATTTAGTCCGTCACAGGGGTACACCTTC | CASRFSPSQGYTF
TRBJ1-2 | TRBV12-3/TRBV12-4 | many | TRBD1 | TGTGCCAGCAGTCGACAGGGGTTTTATGGCTACACCTTC | CASSRQGFYGYTF